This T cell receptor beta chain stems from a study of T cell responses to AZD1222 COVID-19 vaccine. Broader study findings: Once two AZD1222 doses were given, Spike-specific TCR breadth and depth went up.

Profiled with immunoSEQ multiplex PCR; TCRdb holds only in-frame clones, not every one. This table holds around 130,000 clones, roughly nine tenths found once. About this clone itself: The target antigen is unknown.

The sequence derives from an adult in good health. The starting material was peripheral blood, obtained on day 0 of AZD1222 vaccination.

In DNA, the CDR3 is TGCGCCAGCACAAGAGCGGGAGGGCGGTACAATGAGCAGTTCTTC. Its translation is CASTRAGGRYNEQFF. The rearrangement links TRBV5-1 to TRBJ2-1; 10 nucleotides line up with TRBD2. The CDR3 has 15 amino acids. Trimming at V came to 6 bases and at J to 4 bases, leaving 7 bases not matched to a gene. Germline V gives CDR1 SGHRS, CDR2 YFSETQ.